Listed below are T cell receptor beta chains from one sample, sequenced in a study of blood T cells in healthy people across ages. TCRdb itself ran the 5' RACE reads through MiXCR, one entry per CDR3 protein. The sample has about 1,800,000 distinct CDR3 sequences; 28% are singletons. The sequenced material came from blood. The receptors derive from a woman in her 30s in good health. CDR3s include the opening cysteine and the closing phenylalanine or tryptophan. The order of the fields is clone size, D gene, J gene, V gene, CDR3 protein, CDR3 DNA. D genes are given only for firm matches. Part of the rows lack a size; the others show once, few, many or a class for expanded clones.

abundance: -
d_gene: TRBD2
j_gene: TRBJ2-3
v_gene: TRBV10-3
CDR3aa: CAISKSTSGSGDTQYF
CDR3nt: TGTGCCATCAGTAAGTCCACTAGCGGGAGCGGTGATACGCAGTATTTT

abundance: few
d_gene: -
j_gene: TRBJ2-1
v_gene: TRBV11-2
CDR3aa: CASSRAGAAGNEQFF
CDR3nt: TGTGCCAGCAGCCGGGCGGGGGCCGCAGGTAATGAGCAGTTCTTC

abundance: -
d_gene: TRBD1
j_gene: TRBJ1-1
v_gene: TRBV20-1
CDR3aa: CSAPDRAAGTEAFF
CDR3nt: TGCAGTGCGCCTGACAGGGCCGCGGGCACTGAAGCTTTCTTT

abundance: -
d_gene: -
j_gene: TRBJ2-1
v_gene: TRBV6-2/TRBV6-3
CDR3aa: CASGDAEMQFF
CDR3nt: TGTGCCAGCGGTGACGCGGAGATGCAGTTCTTC

abundance: few
d_gene: -
j_gene: TRBJ2-1
v_gene: TRBV20-1
CDR3aa: CSVVFRYNEQFF
CDR3nt: TGCAGTGTGGTATTCCGATACAATGAGCAGTTCTTC

abundance: few
d_gene: -
j_gene: TRBJ2-3
v_gene: TRBV18
CDR3aa: CASSPDEGTQYF
CDR3nt: TGTGCCAGCTCCCCGGACGAGGGTACGCAGTATTTT

abundance: many
d_gene: -
j_gene: TRBJ2-3
v_gene: TRBV7-8
CDR3aa: CASSPTEEDTQYF
CDR3nt: TGTGCCAGCAGTCCCACGGAAGAGGATACGCAGTATTTT

abundance: few
d_gene: -
j_gene: TRBJ2-6
v_gene: TRBV7-6
CDR3aa: CASSSPSGGTGANVLTF
CDR3nt: TGTGCCAGCAGCTCCCCATCAGGAGGGACTGGGGCCAACGTCCTGACTTTC

abundance: -
d_gene: -
j_gene: TRBJ2-3
v_gene: TRBV20-1
CDR3aa: CSAGEPHGDTQYF
CDR3nt: TGCAGTGCGGGGGAGCCCCATGGAGATACGCAGTATTTT

abundance: -
d_gene: -
j_gene: TRBJ1-1
v_gene: TRBV29-1
CDR3aa: CSVGSATLNTEAFF
CDR3nt: TGCAGCGTTGGCTCGGCGACATTGAACACTGAAGCTTTCTTT

abundance: -
d_gene: -
j_gene: TRBJ2-7
v_gene: TRBV6-2/TRBV6-3
CDR3aa: CAGSYSFTGAYEQYF
CDR3nt: TGTGCCGGCAGTTACTCGTTTACAGGAGCCTACGAGCAGTACTTC

abundance: -
d_gene: -
j_gene: TRBJ1-1
v_gene: TRBV29-1
CDR3aa: CSGGRDGTEAFF
CDR3nt: TGCAGCGGAGGCAGGGACGGGACTGAAGCTTTCTTT

abundance: -
d_gene: TRBD1
j_gene: TRBJ1-2
v_gene: TRBV7-2
CDR3aa: CASSPGQGVWYGYTF
CDR3nt: TGTGCCAGCAGCCCCGGACAGGGAGTTTGGTATGGCTACACCTTC

abundance: few
d_gene: -
j_gene: TRBJ2-1
v_gene: TRBV3-1
CDR3aa: CASSQHRGIAYNEQFF
CDR3nt: TGTGCCAGCAGCCAACATCGGGGCATAGCCTACAATGAGCAGTTCTTC

abundance: few
d_gene: TRBD2
j_gene: TRBJ2-1
v_gene: TRBV5-1
CDR3aa: CASSSRGGRDNEQFF
CDR3nt: TGCGCCAGCAGTTCGCGGGGGGGCCGCGACAATGAGCAGTTCTTC

abundance: few
d_gene: TRBD2
j_gene: TRBJ2-5
v_gene: TRBV20-1
CDR3aa: CSYLPAGAKETQYF
CDR3nt: TGCAGCTACCTCCCAGCGGGGGCGAAAGAGACCCAGTACTTC

abundance: many
d_gene: TRBD2
j_gene: TRBJ2-5
v_gene: TRBV7-3
CDR3aa: CASSLTGLARETQYF
CDR3nt: TGTGCCAGCAGCTTAACGGGACTAGCTAGAGAGACCCAGTACTTC

abundance: -
d_gene: TRBD2
j_gene: TRBJ2-1
v_gene: TRBV7-6
CDR3aa: CASSLRTSLGYNEQFF
CDR3nt: TGTGCCAGCAGCCTACGGACTAGTCTTGGCTACAATGAGCAGTTCTTC

abundance: many
d_gene: TRBD1
j_gene: TRBJ1-5
v_gene: TRBV2
CDR3aa: CASRETGNQPQHF
CDR3nt: TGTGCCAGCAGGGAGACAGGGAATCAGCCCCAGCATTTT

abundance: -
d_gene: -
j_gene: TRBJ2-4
v_gene: TRBV12-3/TRBV12-4
CDR3aa: CANSNRVNIQYF
CDR3nt: TGTGCCAACAGTAACAGGGTAAACATTCAGTACTTC

abundance: few
d_gene: -
j_gene: TRBJ2-2
v_gene: TRBV24-1
CDR3aa: CATSDPRTLPSELFF
CDR3nt: TGTGCCACCAGTGATCCGCGGACTCTTCCGTCGGAGCTGTTTTTT

abundance: many
d_gene: -
j_gene: TRBJ2-7
v_gene: TRBV10-3
CDR3aa: CAISVSVGSSYEQYF
CDR3nt: TGTGCCATCAGTGTCTCGGTAGGTAGCTCCTACGAGCAGTACTTC

abundance: -
d_gene: TRBD1
j_gene: TRBJ2-7
v_gene: TRBV5-1
CDR3aa: CASSSVGTGDEQYF
CDR3nt: TGCGCCAGCAGCTCGGTGGGGACAGGTGACGAGCAGTACTTC

abundance: -
d_gene: -
j_gene: TRBJ2-7
v_gene: TRBV10-3
CDR3aa: CAISGGGHREQYF
CDR3nt: TGTGCCATCAGCGGCGGAGGGCACCGGGAGCAGTACTTC

abundance: few
d_gene: -
j_gene: TRBJ2-7
v_gene: TRBV25-1
CDR3aa: CASSGGQGTLYEQYF
CDR3nt: TGTGCCAGCAGTGGGGGGCAGGGGACTCTCTACGAGCAGTACTTC

abundance: few
d_gene: -
j_gene: TRBJ2-5
v_gene: TRBV12-3/TRBV12-4
CDR3aa: CASTNPGLEEQYF
CDR3nt: TGTGCCAGCACCAACCCGGGACTGGAAGAGCAGTACTTC

abundance: few
d_gene: TRBD1
j_gene: TRBJ2-1
v_gene: TRBV6-5
CDR3aa: CASRTTGGKNEQFF
CDR3nt: TGTGCCAGCAGAACGACAGGGGGCAAGAATGAGCAGTTCTTC

abundance: few
d_gene: TRBD2
j_gene: TRBJ2-1
v_gene: TRBV20-1
CDR3aa: CSAREIGLAGVNEQFF
CDR3nt: TGCAGTGCTAGGGAAATCGGACTAGCGGGAGTCAATGAGCAGTTCTTC

abundance: -
d_gene: TRBD1
j_gene: TRBJ2-1
v_gene: TRBV7-2
CDR3aa: CASSAIEYRDRVYNEQFF
CDR3nt: TGTGCCAGCAGTGCGATCGAATACCGGGACAGGGTGTACAATGAGCAGTTCTTC

abundance: -
d_gene: -
j_gene: TRBJ2-3
v_gene: TRBV24-1
CDR3aa: CATSAVPAETRYF
CDR3nt: TGTGCCACCAGTGCCGTGCCGGCGGAGACGCGGTATTTT

abundance: many
d_gene: TRBD2
j_gene: TRBJ2-7
v_gene: TRBV7-2
CDR3aa: CASSIAGGPEQYF
CDR3nt: TGTGCCAGCAGTATAGCGGGAGGGCCTGAGCAGTACTTC

abundance: few
d_gene: -
j_gene: TRBJ2-7
v_gene: TRBV7-9
CDR3aa: CASSPKSTAPEQYF
CDR3nt: TGTGCCAGCAGCCCAAAAAGCACAGCTCCCGAGCAGTACTTC

abundance: -
d_gene: -
j_gene: TRBJ1-6
v_gene: TRBV15
CDR3aa: CAASRDRAGPRSPLHF
CDR3nt: TGTGCCGCCAGCAGAGATCGGGCGGGGCCAAGGTCACCCCTCCACTTT

abundance: many
d_gene: TRBD2
j_gene: TRBJ2-1
v_gene: TRBV20-1
CDR3aa: CSGTSGGNNEQFF
CDR3nt: TGCAGTGGGACTAGCGGGGGGAACAATGAGCAGTTCTTC

abundance: -
d_gene: TRBD2
j_gene: TRBJ2-7
v_gene: TRBV6-2/TRBV6-3
CDR3aa: CASGTSGRRTYEQYF
CDR3nt: TGTGCCAGCGGGACTAGCGGGAGAAGGACCTACGAGCAGTACTTC

abundance: many
d_gene: -
j_gene: TRBJ1-2
v_gene: TRBV12-3/TRBV12-4
CDR3aa: CASSTGLGGYTF
CDR3nt: TGTGCCAGCAGTACAGGGTTAGGTGGCTACACCTTC

abundance: -
d_gene: -
j_gene: TRBJ1-5
v_gene: TRBV6-4
CDR3aa: CARSAKEYSNQPQHF
CDR3nt: TGTGCCAGAAGTGCGAAAGAGTATAGCAATCAGCCCCAGCATTTT